This TCR beta chain was captured in a study of T-cell reconstitution after alpha-beta-depleted transplantation in children listed by TCRdb under 2016. Background for the entire study: Using TCR repertoire profiling, the study quantitatively followed how T-cell immune reconstitution unfolded in children after TCRalphabeta/CD19-depleted allogeneic hematopoietic cell transplantation.

The intended sense of this specimen's treatment or condition label: allogeneic hematopoietic cell transplantation with graft depleted of TCRalphabeta T cells and CD19 B cells. The transplant recipients were children given TCRalphabeta/CD19-depleted allogeneic hematopoietic cell grafts. Libraries came from PCR. The listed sequencing device is Illumina HiSeq 2500. Molecular barcoding was employed in the preparation of TCR libraries, with unique molecular identifiers being used to normalize TCRbeta repertoire quantification. The public sequencing data were trimmed at Q25 with fastp and processed into clonotypes with MiXCR by TCRdb, which kept only in-frame beta chains. Every distinct CDR3 protein forms one entry, paired with its most common genes and DNA. The sample table shows about 78,000 distinct CDR3 sequences, and roughly 13% are seen once. 25% to 30% of the sample lies in the top ten. Study-wide conclusions, independent of this receptor: In some patients, the high TCRbeta diversity seen at day 60 was put down to recipient T cells and intrathymic progenitors that had survived conditioning. Over the following months the frequencies of hyperexpanded clones went down, and after one year T-cell counts and TCRbeta diversity were mostly credited to newly produced T cells. The apparently early alphabetaT-cell count recovery about two months after transplant was reportedly dependent on only several hundred rapidly expanded clones derived from non-depleted graft cells.

The trim is 1 base for V and 5 bases for J, with a gap of 14 bases between the germline ends. CDR1 is given as LGHNA and CDR2 as YNFKEQ, both from the germline V gene. CDR3 length: 16 amino acids, cysteine to phenylalanine. Left in the record is the CDR3 DNA by itself, 48 bases read in frame from the first base. Only a few counts were recorded for this clonotype. The antigen it recognizes is unknown. Per-nucleotide qualities are absent, and no much larger clonotype sits a single base away. The V and J segments used are TRBV4-2 and TRBJ2-2; matching of 6 bases hints at TRBD2 as the D gene. The source is a male patient aged 2-10 years who had a stem cell transplant for acute lymphoblastic leukemia, so the T cells may come from the graft donor. The specimen was PBMCs, mostly from graft donor cells, collected 180 days after TCRalphabeta/CD19-depleted stem cell transplant. CDR3 region: CASSQVVRGWTGELFF. In nucleotide form, the sequence is TGTGCCAGCAGCCAAGTCGTCCGGGGGTGGACCGGGGAGCTGTTTTTT.